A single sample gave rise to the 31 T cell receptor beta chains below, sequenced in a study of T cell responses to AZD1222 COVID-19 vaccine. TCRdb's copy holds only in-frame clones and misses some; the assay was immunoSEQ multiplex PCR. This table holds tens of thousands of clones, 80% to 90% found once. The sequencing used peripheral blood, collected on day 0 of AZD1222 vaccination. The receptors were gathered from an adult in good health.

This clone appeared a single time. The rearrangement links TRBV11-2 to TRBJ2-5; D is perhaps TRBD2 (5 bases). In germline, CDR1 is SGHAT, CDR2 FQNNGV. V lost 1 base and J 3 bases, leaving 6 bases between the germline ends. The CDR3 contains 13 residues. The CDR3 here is CASSLAGKETQYF. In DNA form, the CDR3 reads TGTGCCAGCAGCTTAGCGGGGAAAGAGACCCAGTACTTC.

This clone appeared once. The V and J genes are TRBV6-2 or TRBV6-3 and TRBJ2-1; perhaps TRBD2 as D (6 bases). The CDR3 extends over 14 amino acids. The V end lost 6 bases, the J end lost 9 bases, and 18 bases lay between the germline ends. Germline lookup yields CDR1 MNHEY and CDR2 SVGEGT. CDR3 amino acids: CASSPDGDWGEQFF. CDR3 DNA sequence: TGTGCCAGCAGCCCCGACGGGGACTGGGGTGAGCAGTTCTTC.

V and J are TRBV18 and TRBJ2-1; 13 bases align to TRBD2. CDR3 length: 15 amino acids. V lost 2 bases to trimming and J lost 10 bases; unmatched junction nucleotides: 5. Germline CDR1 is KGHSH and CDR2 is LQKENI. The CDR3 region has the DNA TGTGCCAGCTCACCAACTAGCGGGGGGGCGTGGGAGCAGTTCTTC. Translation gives CASSPTSGGAWEQFF.

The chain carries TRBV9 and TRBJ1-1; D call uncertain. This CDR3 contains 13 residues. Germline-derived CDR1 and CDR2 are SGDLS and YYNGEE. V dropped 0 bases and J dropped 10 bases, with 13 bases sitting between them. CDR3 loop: CASSVEVGNRAFF. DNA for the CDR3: TGTGCCAGCAGCGTAGAGGTGGGGAATCGAGCTTTCTTT.

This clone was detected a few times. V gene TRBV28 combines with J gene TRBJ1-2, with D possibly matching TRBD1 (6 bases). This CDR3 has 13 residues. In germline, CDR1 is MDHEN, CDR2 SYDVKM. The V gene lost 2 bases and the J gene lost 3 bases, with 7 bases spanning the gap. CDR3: CASSLRGYYGYTF. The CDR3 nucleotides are TGTGCCAGCAGTTTAAGGGGGTACTATGGCTACACCTTC.

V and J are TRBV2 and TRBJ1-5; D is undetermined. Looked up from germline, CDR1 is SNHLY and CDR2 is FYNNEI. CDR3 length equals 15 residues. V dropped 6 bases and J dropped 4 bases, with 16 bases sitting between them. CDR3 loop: CASRPPGRVNQPQHF. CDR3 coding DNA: TGTGCCAGCAGGCCGCCCGGGAGGGTGAATCAGCCCCAGCATTTT.

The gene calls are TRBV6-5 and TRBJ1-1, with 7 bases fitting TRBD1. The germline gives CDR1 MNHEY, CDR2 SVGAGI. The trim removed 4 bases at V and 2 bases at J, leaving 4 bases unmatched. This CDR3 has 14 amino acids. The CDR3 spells CASSWTGHNTEAFF. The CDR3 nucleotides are TGTGCCAGCAGTTGGACAGGCCACAACACTGAAGCTTTCTTT.

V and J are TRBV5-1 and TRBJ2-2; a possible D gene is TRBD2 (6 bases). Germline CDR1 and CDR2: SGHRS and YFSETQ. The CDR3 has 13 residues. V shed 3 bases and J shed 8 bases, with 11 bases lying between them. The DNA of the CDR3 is TGCGCCAGCAGCTGGCGGGGTACAGGGGAGCTGTTTTTT. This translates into CASSWRGTGELFF. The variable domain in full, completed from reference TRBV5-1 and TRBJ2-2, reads KAGVTQTPRYLIKTRGQQVTLSCSPISGHRSVSWYQQTPGQGLQFLFEYFSETQRNKGNFPGRFSGRQFSNSRSEMNVSTLELGDSALYLCASSWRGTGELFFGEGSRLTVL.

In DNA form, the CDR3 reads TGTGCCAGCAGTTACTCGTCCAGGGACCCCTGGGAAAAACTGTTTTTT. Its protein is CASSYSSRDPWEKLFF. The chain uses TRBV6-5 and TRBJ1-4; D might be TRBD1 (5 bases). CDR1 and CDR2 from the germline V gene are MNHEY and SVGAGI. The CDR3 has 16 amino acids. Trimming cost V 0 bases and J 8 bases, with 16 bases left between them.

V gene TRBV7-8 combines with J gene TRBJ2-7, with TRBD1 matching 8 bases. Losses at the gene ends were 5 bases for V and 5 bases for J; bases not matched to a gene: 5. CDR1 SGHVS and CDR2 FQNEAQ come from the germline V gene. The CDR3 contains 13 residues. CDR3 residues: CASSRQGIHEQYF. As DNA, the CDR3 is TGTGCCAGCAGCCGACAGGGGATCCACGAGCAGTACTTC.

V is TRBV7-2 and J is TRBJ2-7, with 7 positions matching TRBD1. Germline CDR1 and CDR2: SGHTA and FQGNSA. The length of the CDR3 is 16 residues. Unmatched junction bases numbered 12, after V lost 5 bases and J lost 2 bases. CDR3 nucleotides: TGTGCCAGCAGCGTTGATGGGACAGCCCTGCCCTACGAGCAGTACTTC. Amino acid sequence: CASSVDGTALPYEQYF. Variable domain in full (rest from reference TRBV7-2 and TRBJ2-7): GAGVSQSPSNKVTEKGKDVELRCDPISGHTALYWYRQSLGQGLEFLIYFQGNSAPDKSGLPSDRFSAERTGGSVSTLTIQRTQQEDSAVYLCASSVDGTALPYEQYFGPGTRLTVT.

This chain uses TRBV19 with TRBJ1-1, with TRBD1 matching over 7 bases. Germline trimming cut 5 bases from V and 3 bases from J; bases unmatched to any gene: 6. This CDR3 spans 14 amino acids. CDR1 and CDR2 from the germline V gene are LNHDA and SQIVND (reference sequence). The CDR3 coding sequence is TGTGCCAGTAGTCGACAGGGAAAACACACTGAAGCTTTCTTT. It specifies CASSRQGKHTEAFF.

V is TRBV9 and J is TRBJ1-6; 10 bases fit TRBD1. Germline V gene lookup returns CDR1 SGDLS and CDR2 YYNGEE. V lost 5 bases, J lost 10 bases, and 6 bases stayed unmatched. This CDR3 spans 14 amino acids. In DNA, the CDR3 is TGTGCCAGCAGTTTGACAGGGGGCGGGTCACCCCTCCACTTT. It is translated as CASSLTGGGSPLHF.

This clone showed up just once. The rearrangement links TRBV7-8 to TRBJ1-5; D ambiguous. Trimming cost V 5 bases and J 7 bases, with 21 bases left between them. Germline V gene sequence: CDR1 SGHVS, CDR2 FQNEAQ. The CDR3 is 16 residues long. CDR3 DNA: TGTGCCAGCAGCGGAAGACCGAACGGGTATAACCAGCCCCAGCATTTT. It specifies CASSGRPNGYNQPQHF.

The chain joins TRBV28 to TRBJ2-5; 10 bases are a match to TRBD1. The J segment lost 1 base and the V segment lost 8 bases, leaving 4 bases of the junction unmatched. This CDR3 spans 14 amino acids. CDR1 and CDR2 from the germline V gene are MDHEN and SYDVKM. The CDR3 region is CASYGQGGQETQYF. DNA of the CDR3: TGTGCCAGCTATGGACAGGGGGGCCAAGAGACCCAGTACTTC.

The CDR3 DNA follows: TGCGCCAGCAGCCCCCGCACAGACTATAATTCACCCCTCCACTTT. It codes for CASSPRTDYNSPLHF. The chain employs TRBV5-1 and TRBJ1-6; D is unresolved. The CDR3 covers 15 residues. Germline-derived CDR1 and CDR2 are SGHRS and YFSETQ. Deletions cut 4 bases from V and 3 bases from J, with 11 bases between. The complete variable domain, with remaining parts taken from reference TRBV5-1 and TRBJ1-6, reads KAGVTQTPRYLIKTRGQQVTLSCSPISGHRSVSWYQQTPGQGLQFLFEYFSETQRNKGNFPGRFSGRQFSNSRSEMNVSTLELGDSALYLCASSPRTDYNSPLHFGNGTRLTVT.

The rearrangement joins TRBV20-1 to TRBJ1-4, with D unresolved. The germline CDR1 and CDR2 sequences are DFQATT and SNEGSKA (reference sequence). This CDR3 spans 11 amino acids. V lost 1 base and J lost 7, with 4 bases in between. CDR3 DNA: TGCAGTGCTAGAGGTAGTGAAAAACTGTTTTTT. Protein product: CSARGSEKLFF.

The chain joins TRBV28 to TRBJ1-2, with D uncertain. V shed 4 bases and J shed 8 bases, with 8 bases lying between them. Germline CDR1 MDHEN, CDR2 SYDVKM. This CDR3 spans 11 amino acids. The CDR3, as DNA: TGTGCCAGCAGTTACAGATCGGGCTACACCTTC. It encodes CASSYRSGYTF.

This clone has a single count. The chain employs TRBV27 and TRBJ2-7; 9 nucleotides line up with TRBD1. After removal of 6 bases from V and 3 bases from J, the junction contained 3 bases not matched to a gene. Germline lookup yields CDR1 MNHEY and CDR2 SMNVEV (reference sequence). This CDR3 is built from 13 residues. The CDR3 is CASSRQGGYEQYF. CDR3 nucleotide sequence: TGTGCCAGCAGCAGACAGGGGGGCTACGAGCAGTACTTC.

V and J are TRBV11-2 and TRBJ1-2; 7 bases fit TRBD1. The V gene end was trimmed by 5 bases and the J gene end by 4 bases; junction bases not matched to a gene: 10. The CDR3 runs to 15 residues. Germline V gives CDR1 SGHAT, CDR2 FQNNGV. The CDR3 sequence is CASSRLQQGIYGYTF. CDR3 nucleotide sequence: TGTGCCAGCAGCCGACTCCAACAGGGGATCTATGGCTACACCTTC.

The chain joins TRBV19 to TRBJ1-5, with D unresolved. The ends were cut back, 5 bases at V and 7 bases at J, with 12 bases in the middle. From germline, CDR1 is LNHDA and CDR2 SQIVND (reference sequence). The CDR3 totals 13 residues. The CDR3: CASSADRSQPQHF. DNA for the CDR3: TGTGCCAGTAGTGCCGATCGTTCGCAGCCCCAGCATTTT.

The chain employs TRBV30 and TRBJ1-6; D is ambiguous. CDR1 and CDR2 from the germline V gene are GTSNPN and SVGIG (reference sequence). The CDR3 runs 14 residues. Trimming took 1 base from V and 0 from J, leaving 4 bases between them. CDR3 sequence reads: CAWSGISYNSPLHF. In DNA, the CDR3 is TGTGCCTGGAGTGGGATCTCCTATAATTCACCCCTCCACTTT.

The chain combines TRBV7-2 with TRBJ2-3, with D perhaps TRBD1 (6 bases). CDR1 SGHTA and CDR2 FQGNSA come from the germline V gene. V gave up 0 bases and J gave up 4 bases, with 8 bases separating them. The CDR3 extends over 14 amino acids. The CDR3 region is CASSLAGAADTQYF. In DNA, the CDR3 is TGTGCCAGCAGCTTAGCGGGGGCCGCAGATACGCAGTATTTT. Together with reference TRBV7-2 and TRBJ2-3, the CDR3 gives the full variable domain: GAGVSQSPSNKVTEKGKDVELRCDPISGHTALYWYRQSLGQGLEFLIYFQGNSAPDKSGLPSDRFSAERTGGSVSTLTIQRTQQEDSAVYLCASSLAGAADTQYFGPGTRLTVL.

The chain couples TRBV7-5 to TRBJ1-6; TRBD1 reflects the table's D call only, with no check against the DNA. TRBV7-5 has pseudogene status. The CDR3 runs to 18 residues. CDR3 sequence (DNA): TGTGTCAGAAGCTTAGCCCCCGACAGTCTAAATGAGAATTCACCCCTCCACTTT. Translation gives CVRSLAPDSLNENSPLHF.

CDR3: CASSSLPKLAPWGGEQYF. Here the CDR3 DNA reads TGTGCCAGCAGTTCACTACCGAAGTTAGCTCCCTGGGGAGGCGAGCAGTACTTC. The rearrangement links TRBV28 to TRBJ2-7; TRBD2 might be the D (6 bases). Deletions cut 4 bases from V and 6 bases from J, with 28 bases between. The CDR3 has 18 residues. Germline CDR1 and CDR2: MDHEN and SYDVKM.

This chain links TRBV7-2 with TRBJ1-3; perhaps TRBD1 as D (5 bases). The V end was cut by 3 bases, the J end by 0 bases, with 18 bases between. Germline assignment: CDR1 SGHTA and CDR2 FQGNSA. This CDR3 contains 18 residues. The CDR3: CASSFGWGRRVSGNTIYF. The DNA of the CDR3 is TGTGCCAGCAGCTTTGGTTGGGGACGCAGGGTCTCTGGAAACACCATATATTTT.

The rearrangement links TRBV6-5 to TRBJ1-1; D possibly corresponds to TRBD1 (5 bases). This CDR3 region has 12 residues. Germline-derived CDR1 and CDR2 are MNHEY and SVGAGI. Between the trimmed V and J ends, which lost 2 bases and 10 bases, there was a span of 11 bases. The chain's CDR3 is CASSYQGAAAFF. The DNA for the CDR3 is TGTGCCAGCAGTTACCAGGGCGCGGCAGCTTTCTTT.

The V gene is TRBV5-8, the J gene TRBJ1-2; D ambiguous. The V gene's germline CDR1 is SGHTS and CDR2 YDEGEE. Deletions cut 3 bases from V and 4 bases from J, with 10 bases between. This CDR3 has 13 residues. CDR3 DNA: TGTGCCAGCAGCTCTAGTATCGCCTATGGCTACACCTTC. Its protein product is CASSSSIAYGYTF. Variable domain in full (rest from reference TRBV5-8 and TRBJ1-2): EAGVTQSPTHLIKTRGQQATLRCSPISGHTSVYWYQQALGLGLQFLLWYDEGEERNRGNFPPRFSGRQFPNYSSELNVNALELEDSALYLCASSSSIAYGYTFGSGTRLTVV.

The CDR3 sequence is CASSLAREPPYEQYF. The DNA of the CDR3 is TGCGCCAGCAGCTTGGCACGGGAGCCCCCCTACGAGCAGTACTTC. The chain recombines TRBV5-1 with TRBJ2-7, with D tentatively TRBD2 (6 bases). The CDR3 is 15 residues long. Germline values: CDR1 SGHRS, CDR2 YFSETQ. V shed 0 bases and J shed 2 bases, with 12 bases lying between them.

Written as DNA, the CDR3 is TGCAGCGTCGGACTAGCGGGGGGGCAAGAGACCCAGTACTTC. It is translated as CSVGLAGGQETQYF. The chain uses TRBV29-1 and TRBJ2-5; 15 bases fit TRBD2. The V gene end was trimmed by 6 bases and the J gene end by 2 bases; junction bases not matched to a gene: 1. Germline V lookup: CDR1 SQVTM, CDR2 ANQGSEA. The CDR3 has 14 residues.

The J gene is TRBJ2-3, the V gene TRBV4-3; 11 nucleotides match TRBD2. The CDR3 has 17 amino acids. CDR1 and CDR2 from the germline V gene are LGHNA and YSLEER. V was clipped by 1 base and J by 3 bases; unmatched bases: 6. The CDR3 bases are TGCGCCAGCAGCCAAGCAGGACTAGCGGGCTTTACAGATACGCAGTATTTT. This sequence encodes CASSQAGLAGFTDTQYF.